This entry lists 16 T cell receptor beta chains sequenced from one sample in a study of T cell responses to AZD1222 COVID-19 vaccine. Only in-frame clones appear in the TCRdb table, and some are missing; sequencing was by immunoSEQ multiplex PCR. The table has about 94,000 clones, 70% to 90% seen once. Sequencing was performed on peripheral blood, taken on day 0 of AZD1222 vaccination. The source of these receptors is an adult in good health.

The V gene is TRBV29-1, the J gene TRBJ1-2; D is uncertain. Germline CDR1 reads SQVTM; CDR2 reads ANQGSEA. Between the trimmed V and J ends, which lost 3 bases and 2 bases, there was a span of 10 bases. The CDR3 is 13 amino acids. Here the CDR3 DNA reads TGCAGCGTTGATAATCGGGAGAACTATGGCTACACCTTC. Its translation: CSVDNRENYGYTF.

This clone showed up just once. J is TRBJ2-7 and V is TRBV11-3; D unresolved. The CDR3 spans 13 residues. Deletions cut 1 base from V and 5 bases from J, with 9 bases between. Per germline, CDR1 SGHNT and CDR2 YENEEA. This CDR3 is CASSLGWLNEQYF. The CDR3, as DNA: TGTGCCAGCAGCTTAGGGTGGTTGAACGAGCAGTACTTC.

The chain carries TRBV5-1 and TRBJ1-2; no definite D call. The CDR3 is 16 residues long. Germline V CDR1 and CDR2: SGHRS, YFSETQ. Trimming left V 1 base short and J 0 bases short, with 13 bases between. As DNA, the CDR3 is TGCGCCAGCAGCTTGATTACGGGGAATACTAACTATGGCTACACCTTC. This gives the protein CASSLITGNTNYGYTF.

A single count supports this clone. The CDR3 reads CASSSGLAGGRTGELFF. The CDR3 DNA reads TGTGCCAGCAGTTCGGGACTAGCGGGGGGGCGGACCGGGGAGCTGTTTTTT. The chain is built from TRBV11-2 and TRBJ2-2; 16 bases are shared with TRBD2. The germline gives CDR1 SGHAT, CDR2 FQNNGV. J lost 5 bases, V lost 6 bases, and 6 bases had no gene match. The CDR3 is 17 amino acids.

The chain has TRBV4-2 and TRBJ2-4; 10 bases are a match to TRBD2. This CDR3 is 15 amino acids long. The germline V gene has CDR1 LGHNA and CDR2 YNFKEQ. V shed 0 bases and J 8 bases; nucleotides not matched to a gene: 4. The CDR3 region is CASSQERSGGDIQYF. The CDR3 nucleotides are TGTGCCAGCAGCCAAGAGAGAAGCGGGGGGGACATTCAGTACTTC.

CDR3 sequence reads: CASKLGGLGGYTF. CDR3 DNA sequence: TGTGCCAGCAAATTGGGGGGGCTGGGTGGCTACACCTTC. The rearrangement links TRBV28 to TRBJ1-2; D is possibly TRBD1 (6 bases). Per germline, CDR1 MDHEN and CDR2 SYDVKM. The CDR3 covers 13 residues. The V gene lost 7 bases and the J gene lost 7 bases, with 16 bases spanning the gap.

The chain uses TRBV9 and TRBJ2-5, with a possible D match to TRBD2 (6 bases). Per the germline V gene, CDR1 is SGDLS and CDR2 is YYNGEE. The CDR3 sequence is 14 residues long. V was cut by 3 bases and J by 4 bases, with 13 bases left in between. The CDR3 region is CASSALQGGETQYF. CDR3 DNA: TGTGCCAGCAGCGCCCTCCAGGGAGGAGAGACCCAGTACTTC.

Here the CDR3 reads CASRHGSSPGGYNEQFF. For the CDR3, the DNA is TGTGCCAGCAGGCACGGATCTAGCCCCGGGGGCTACAATGAGCAGTTCTTC. V gene TRBV28 combines with J gene TRBJ2-1; D perhaps matches TRBD2 (6 bases). CDR1 and CDR2 (germline): MDHEN, SYDVKM. Trimming removed 6 bases at V and 3 bases at J, with 21 bases between. This CDR3 has 17 residues.

CDR3 amino acids: CASRTGVMNTEAFF. CDR3 nucleotide sequence: TGCGCCAGCAGAACAGGGGTTATGAACACTGAAGCTTTCTTT. The chain has TRBV4-1 and TRBJ1-1, with 7 bases lining up with TRBD1. CDR1 MGHRA and CDR2 YSYEKL come from the germline V gene. The CDR3 has 14 amino acids. The junction had 4 bases not matched to a gene; V was cut back by 6 bases and J by 0 bases.

The V and J genes are TRBV6-5 and TRBJ1-1; D unresolved. V was trimmed by 0 bases and J by 3 bases, leaving 8 bases between them. Germline assignment: CDR1 MNHEY and CDR2 SVGAGI. The CDR3 is 14 amino acids. The chain's CDR3 is CASSYSRSDTEAFF. The CDR3 DNA follows: TGTGCCAGCAGTTACTCCCGATCGGACACTGAAGCTTTCTTT.

In its sample, this clone was seen once. The chain couples TRBV4-1 to TRBJ1-2, with a possible D match to TRBD1 (6 bases). This CDR3 has 15 residues. V was trimmed by 5 bases and J by 1 base, leaving 14 bases between them. CDR1 MGHRA and CDR2 YSYEKL come from the germline V gene. As DNA, the CDR3 is TGCGCCAGCAGCTACGGACAGAGGAGTAACTATGGCTACACCTTC. This sequence encodes CASSYGQRSNYGYTF.

The rearrangement links TRBV28 to TRBJ2-3; 11 bases line up with TRBD1. Germline CDR1 reads MDHEN; CDR2 reads SYDVKM. The V and J ends lost 3 bases and 5 bases, in that order; junction bases with no gene match: 7. The CDR3 is 16 amino acids. The CDR3 DNA sequence: TGTGCCAGCAGTTTCCCCGGGACAGGGGGAAGAGATACGCAGTATTTT. This gives the protein CASSFPGTGGRDTQYF.

The V gene is TRBV7-9, the J gene TRBJ1-4, with unresolved D. V lost 6 bases and J 7 bases, leaving 18 bases between the germline ends. In germline, CDR1 is SEHNR, CDR2 FQNEAQ (reference sequence). CDR3 length: 15 residues. CDR3 in DNA: TGTGCCAGCAGTTCCGCTAAGGTGCCGGGTGAAAAACTGTTTTTT. Translating it yields CASSSAKVPGEKLFF.

V is TRBV12-3 or TRBV12-4 and J is TRBJ2-7; no firm D call. Trimming stripped 6 bases from V and 4 bases from J, with 10 bases between. The CDR3 loop spans 12 amino acids. The CDR3 loop is CASRGFGYEQYF. The CDR3 DNA reads as TGTGCCAGCAGAGGCTTCGGGTACGAGCAGTACTTC.

The CDR3 DNA follows: TGTGCCAGTAGTATAGTGGACTCCGGCTACACCTTC. This sequence encodes CASSIVDSGYTF. The rearrangement uses TRBV19 and TRBJ1-2; D uncertain. The germline gives CDR1 LNHDA, CDR2 SQIVND (reference sequence). The CDR3 covers 12 residues. The ends were cut back, 1 base at V and 8 bases at J, with 8 bases in the middle. The whole variable domain, filled in from reference TRBV19 and TRBJ1-2, reads DGGITQSPKYLFRKEGQNVTLSCEQNLNHDAMYWYRQDPGQGLRLIYYSQIVNDFQKGDIAEGYSVSREKKESFPLTVTSAQKNPTAFYLCASSIVDSGYTFGSGTRLTVV.

The rearrangement uses TRBV4-1 and TRBJ1-5, with D perhaps TRBD1 (6 bases). The V end was cut by 6 bases, the J end by 7 bases, with 16 bases between. The germline CDR1 and CDR2 sequences are MGHRA and YSYEKL. There are 14 residues in the CDR3. The CDR3 DNA reads as TGCGCCAGCAGTAAAACGGACAGCCGGCAGCCCCAGCATTTT. Translation gives CASSKTDSRQPQHF.